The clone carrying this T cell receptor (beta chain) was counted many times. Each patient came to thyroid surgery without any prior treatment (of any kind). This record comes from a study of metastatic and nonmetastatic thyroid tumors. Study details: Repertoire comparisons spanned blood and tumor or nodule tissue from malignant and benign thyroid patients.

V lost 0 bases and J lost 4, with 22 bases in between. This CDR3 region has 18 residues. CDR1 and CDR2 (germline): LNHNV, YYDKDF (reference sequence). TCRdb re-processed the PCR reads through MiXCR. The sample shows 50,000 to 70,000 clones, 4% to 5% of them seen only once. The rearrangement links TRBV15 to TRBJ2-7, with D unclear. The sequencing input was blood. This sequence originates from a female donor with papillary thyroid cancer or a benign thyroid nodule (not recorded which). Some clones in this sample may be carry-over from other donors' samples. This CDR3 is CATSRDLALSNRLYEQYF. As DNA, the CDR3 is TGTGCCACCAGCAGAGATCTCGCGCTCTCTAACCGACTTTACGAGCAGTACTTC. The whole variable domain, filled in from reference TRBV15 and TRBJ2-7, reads DAMVIQNPRYQVTQFGKPVTLSCSQTLNHNVMYWYQQKSSQAPKLLFHYYDKDFNNEADTPDNFQSRRPNTSFCFLDIRSPGLGDTAMYLCATSRDLALSNRLYEQYFGPGTRLTVT.